This entry lists 31 T cell receptor beta chains sequenced from one sample in a study of shared clonotypes between healthy human individuals. Measured with immunoSEQ multiplex PCR; TCRdb has only the in-frame clones, and not every one. The data hold hundreds of thousands of clones, with around 72% observed a single time. The specimen sequenced was memory CD4+ T cells sorted from blood. Noted subset: CD45RA-negative fraction. The receptors stem from a woman in her 30s in good health.

In its sample, this clone was seen a few times. The rearrangement joins TRBV18 to TRBJ1-3; D is uncertain. This CDR3 has 14 amino acids. V lost 7 bases and J 9 bases, leaving 19 bases between the germline ends. Germline lookup yields CDR1 KGHSH and CDR2 LQKENI. CDR3 region: CASLLSTAVGTIYF. Written as DNA, the CDR3 is TGTGCCAGCTTACTCTCGACGGCGGTCGGCACCATATATTTT.

The chain employs TRBV6-1 and TRBJ1-5, with D uncertain. The V end was cut by 9 bases, the J end by 1 base, with 16 bases between. This CDR3 has 15 amino acids. CDR1 is MNHNS and CDR2 is SASEGT in the germline V gene. This CDR3 is CASVWLPSSNQPQHF. The CDR3 coding sequence is TGTGCCAGTGTATGGTTGCCTTCCAGCAATCAGCCCCAGCATTTT.

This clone appeared a few times. The chain employs TRBV30 and TRBJ1-1, with D hard to call. Germline CDR1 and CDR2: GTSNPN and SVGIG (reference sequence). The CDR3 covers 14 residues. Deletions cut 1 base from V and 1 base from J, with 10 bases between. The CDR3 nucleotides are TGTGCCTGGAGTGAGGGCATCTGGAACACTGAAGCTTTCTTT. Encoded protein: CAWSEGIWNTEAFF.

The chain combines TRBV14 with TRBJ2-5, with 8 bases identical to TRBD1. V gave up 3 bases and J gave up 1 base; unmatched junction bases: 7. The CDR3 length is 16 residues. The V gene's germline CDR1 is SGHDN and CDR2 FVKESK. CDR3 nucleotides: TGTGCCAGCAGCCAGGGTGGGACAGGACCCCAAGAGACCCAGTACTTC. As protein: CASSQGGTGPQETQYF.

The chain has TRBV30 and TRBJ1-5, with D tentatively TRBD1 (5 bases). The CDR3 spans 13 residues. Germline CDR1 reads GTSNPN; CDR2 reads SVGIG (reference sequence). Between the trimmed V and J ends, which lost 5 bases and 3 bases, there was a span of 11 bases. In DNA form, the CDR3 reads TGTGCCTGGGGCCCACAGGACAATCAGCCCCAGCATTTT. Residues: CAWGPQDNQPQHF.

The rearrangement uses TRBV27 and TRBJ1-2; weak D call: TRBD1 (6 bases). CDR3 length equals 15 residues. Germline loops: CDR1 MNHEY, CDR2 SMNVEV (reference sequence). V was cut by 5 bases and J by 8 bases, with 21 bases left in between. The CDR3 region has the DNA TGTGCCAGCAGTCCCCGGGACACCTCCCCTAGGGGCTACACCTTC. Its translation is CASSPRDTSPRGYTF.

V and J are TRBV10-2 and TRBJ2-7; D unresolved. The CDR3 covers 13 residues. Germline V gene lookup returns CDR1 WSHSY and CDR2 SAAADI. Trimming took 4 bases from V and 4 from J, leaving 11 bases between them. CDR3 sequence: CASSGQKAYEQYF. CDR3 in DNA: TGCGCCAGCAGTGGACAAAAGGCGTACGAGCAGTACTTC.

V is TRBV2 and J is TRBJ2-1, with 8 bases identical to TRBD2. The germline gives CDR1 SNHLY, CDR2 FYNNEI. V lost 6 bases and J lost 6; bases outside the gene matches: 10. There are 15 residues in the CDR3. CDR3 sequence: CASSRTGTSANEQFF. The CDR3 DNA is TGTGCCAGCAGCCGAACCGGGACTAGTGCCAATGAGCAGTTCTTC.

This chain links TRBV7-9 with TRBJ1-4; tentatively, D is TRBD1 (6 bases). The length of the CDR3 is 14 residues. Per germline, CDR1 SEHNR and CDR2 FQNEAQ (reference sequence). The V and J ends lost 6 bases and 5 bases respectively, with 13 bases between them. CDR3 loop: CASSTQGSNEKLFF. The DNA for the CDR3 is TGTGCCAGCAGTACACAGGGTTCGAATGAAAAACTGTTTTTT.

This clone was observed a handful of times. CDR3 region: CASSSGTFRTGEREQYF. The CDR3 DNA sequence: TGCGCCAGCAGCTCCGGGACATTCCGGACAGGGGAACGCGAGCAGTACTTC. The V call is TRBV5-1, the J call TRBJ2-7; 9 positions match TRBD1. This CDR3 comprises 17 residues. V shed 3 bases, J shed 6 bases, and the junction held 16 bases outside the gene matches. Per germline, CDR1 SGHRS and CDR2 YFSETQ.

This clone appeared once. The chain carries TRBV18 and TRBJ1-1, with D perhaps matching TRBD1 (5 bases). There are 16 residues in the CDR3. Germline CDR1 KGHSH, CDR2 LQKENI. Trimming cost V 1 base and J 4 bases, with 16 bases left between them. CDR3 sequence: CASSPQGWGRATEAFF. DNA for the CDR3: TGTGCCAGCTCACCACAAGGTTGGGGCCGTGCCACTGAAGCTTTCTTT.

The rearrangement joins TRBV28 to TRBJ2-7, with TRBD1 matching 7 bases. Germline CDR1 reads MDHEN; CDR2 reads SYDVKM. The CDR3 length is 17 residues. V lost 2 bases to trimming and J lost 1 base; unmatched junction nucleotides: 11. DNA of the CDR3: TGTGCCAGCAGTTTAAATAAGTTGGGGACAGTGTCCTACGAGCAGTACTTC. Translation: CASSLNKLGTVSYEQYF.

The chain employs TRBV11-3 and TRBJ2-3, with 9 bases lining up with TRBD1. In germline, CDR1 is SGHNT, CDR2 YENEEA. This CDR3 region has 15 residues. J lost 1 base, V lost 5 bases, and 4 bases had no gene match. This CDR3 is CASSAGDRGTDTQYF. CDR3 in DNA: TGTGCCAGCAGCGCCGGGGACAGGGGCACAGATACGCAGTATTTT.

This rearrangement joins TRBV5-1 to TRBJ2-7; 8 bases line up with TRBD1. J lost 5 bases, V lost 4 bases, and 11 bases had no gene match. The CDR3 spans 15 residues. Germline CDR1 is SGHRS and CDR2 is YFSETQ. CDR3 nucleotides: TGCGCCAGCAGCACCGGTGATCGGGACAGGAACGAGCAGTACTTC. This translates into CASSTGDRDRNEQYF.

The chain joins TRBV11-2 to TRBJ2-7, with 12 bases aligning to TRBD2. CDR3 length: 13 residues. J was trimmed by 9 bases and V by 1 base; bases with no gene match: 1. Germline V CDR1 and CDR2: SGHAT, FQNNGV. CDR3 protein: CASSLGLAGAQYF. DNA for the CDR3: TGTGCCAGCAGCTTAGGACTAGCGGGAGCGCAGTACTTC.

There are a few counts of this clone. CDR3 sequence reads: CAISEGTGQGSGELFF. The DNA of the CDR3 is TGTGCCATCAGTGAGGGAACGGGACAGGGCTCCGGGGAGCTGTTTTTT. This chain joins TRBV10-3 and TRBJ2-2; 9 bases line up with TRBD1. Trimming cost V 2 bases and J 6 bases; bases outside gene matches: 7. CDR3 length: 16 amino acids. Germline CDR1 ENHRY, CDR2 SYGVKD.

This clone appeared a few times. The chain uses TRBV25-1 and TRBJ2-2; 7 nucleotides agree with TRBD2. The germline V gene encodes CDR1 MGHDK and CDR2 SYGVNS. V trimming: 5 bases; J trimming: 6 bases; junction bases outside the gene matches: 9. This CDR3 has 15 amino acids. The CDR3 reads CASSFQGGAAGELFF. In nucleotides, the CDR3 is TGTGCCAGCAGTTTCCAGGGAGGGGCGGCCGGGGAGCTGTTTTTT.

The rearrangement uses TRBV7-9 and TRBJ2-2; 8 bases agree with TRBD2. The J segment lost 6 bases and the V segment lost 5 bases, leaving 17 bases of the junction unmatched. Germline CDR1 SEHNR, CDR2 FQNEAQ (reference sequence). The CDR3 runs to 18 residues. The CDR3, as DNA: TGTGCCAGCAGCAGAAAAGGGAGGAGCGGGAGCAAAGCCGGGGAGCTGTTTTTT. This gives the protein CASSRKGRSGSKAGELFF.

This chain connects TRBV19 to TRBJ1-2; tentative D call: TRBD1 (5 bases). This CDR3 is 14 amino acids long. From germline, CDR1 is LNHDA and CDR2 SQIVND (reference sequence). The germline V and J ends were trimmed by 5 bases and 3 bases, with 13 bases remaining between them. The DNA for the CDR3 is TGTGCCAGTAGTCCTGGGACGCTCTACTATGGCTACACCTTC. It translates to CASSPGTLYYGYTF.

This chain links TRBV2 with TRBJ2-7; possibly TRBD2 for D (6 bases). Trimming cost V 4 bases and J 4 bases, with 11 bases left between them. The V gene's germline CDR1 is SNHLY and CDR2 FYNNEI. The CDR3 length is 13 residues. The CDR3 DNA reads TGTGCCAGCAGTGGGGACTCCCATTACGAGCAGTACTTC. It codes for CASSGDSHYEQYF.

This clone was seen many times. V and J are TRBV6-5 and TRBJ2-7, with no clear D. CDR1 is MNHEY, CDR2 SVGAGI, per germline. Trimming left V 2 bases short and J 3 bases short, with 5 bases between. CDR3 length: 12 residues. CDR3 coding DNA: TGTGCCAGCAGTTACGACGGCTACGAGCAGTACTTC. It encodes CASSYDGYEQYF.

This clone was seen only a few times. The rearrangement links TRBV29-1 to TRBJ2-3, with D possibly matching TRBD1 (5 bases). The CDR3 is 14 amino acids. V lost 4 bases and J 0 bases, leaving 11 bases between the germline ends. Germline V gene sequence: CDR1 SQVTM, CDR2 ANQGSEA. CDR3 in amino acids: CSVGQGTSTDTQYF. CDR3 DNA: TGCAGCGTTGGCCAGGGCACAAGCACAGATACGCAGTATTTT.

This clone has a single count. The gene calls are TRBV19 and TRBJ2-7, with D maybe TRBD2 (6 bases). The CDR3 has 16 amino acids. The germline V gene has CDR1 LNHDA and CDR2 SQIVND (reference sequence). Trimming stripped 4 bases from V and 3 bases from J, with 19 bases between. CDR3 amino acids: CASSSSLGGDYYEQYF. CDR3 coding DNA: TGTGCCAGTAGTAGCTCCTTGGGCGGGGATTACTACGAGCAGTACTTC.

The chain joins TRBV15 to TRBJ1-1, with D unresolved. Germline V lookup: CDR1 LNHNV, CDR2 YYDKDF (reference sequence). Trimming took 4 bases from V and 3 from J, leaving 9 bases between them. The CDR3 loop spans 13 amino acids. This CDR3 is CATSILLDTEAFF. The CDR3 DNA is TGTGCCACCAGCATATTATTGGACACTGAAGCTTTCTTT.

The CDR3 region has the DNA TGCAGCGATAGGACTAGCTCCTACAATGAGCAGTTCTTC. This encodes CSDRTSSYNEQFF. The V call is TRBV29-1, the J call TRBJ2-1; 7 bases are shared with TRBD2. J lost 0 bases, V lost 7 bases, and 3 bases had no gene match. This CDR3 has 13 amino acids. Germline lookup yields CDR1 SQVTM and CDR2 ANQGSEA.

The chain joins TRBV11-2 to TRBJ2-1, with D uncertain. Trimming removed 6 bases at V and 10 bases at J, with 16 bases between. The CDR3 is 13 residues long. Germline V CDR1 and CDR2: SGHAT, FQNNGV. In nucleotides, the CDR3 is TGTGCCAGCAGACCAATAGGTGGACCGGAGCAGTTCTTC. Residues: CASRPIGGPEQFF. The whole variable domain, filled in from reference TRBV11-2 and TRBJ2-1, reads EAGVAQSPRYKIIEKRQSVAFWCNPISGHATLYWYQQILGQGPKLLIQFQNNGVVDDSQLPKDRFSAERLKGVDSTLKIQPAKLEDSAVYLCASRPIGGPEQFFGPGTRLTVL.

This rearrangement joins TRBV9 to TRBJ2-7; D uncertain. This CDR3 is built from 14 residues. V dropped 3 bases and J dropped 2 bases, with 12 bases sitting between them. CDR1 and CDR2 from the germline V gene are SGDLS and YYNGEE. CDR3 sequence: CASSGDSPPYEQYF. In nucleotides, the CDR3 is TGTGCCAGCAGCGGCGACTCCCCTCCCTACGAGCAGTACTTC. Supplemented by reference TRBV9 and TRBJ2-7, the full variable domain reads DSGVTQTPKHLITATGQRVTLRCSPRSGDLSVYWYQQSLDQGLQFLIQYYNGEERAKGNILERFSAQQFPDLHSELNLSSLELGDSALYFCASSGDSPPYEQYFGPGTRLTVT.

V and J are TRBV9 and TRBJ2-3; 10 bases agree with TRBD1. Germline loops: CDR1 SGDLS, CDR2 YYNGEE. The CDR3 is made up of 15 amino acids. Germline trimming cut 2 bases from V and 4 bases from J; bases unmatched to any gene: 4. The CDR3 nucleotides read TGTGCCAGCAGCGTGCGACAGGGGGCCTCAGATACGCAGTATTTT. Amino acids: CASSVRQGASDTQYF.

This sequence joins TRBV15 and TRBJ1-1, with D possibly matching TRBD1 (5 bases). The CDR3 has 15 amino acids. Germline assignment: CDR1 LNHNV and CDR2 YYDKDF (reference sequence). V gave up 6 bases and J gave up 4 bases, with 18 bases separating them. CDR3 sequence reads: CATRAGLGVGTEAFF. The DNA of the CDR3 is TGTGCCACCAGGGCGGGTTTGGGGGTTGGCACTGAAGCTTTCTTT.

The chain carries TRBV27 and TRBJ1-1; D possibly corresponds to TRBD1 (5 bases). V dropped 3 bases and J dropped 1 base, with 15 bases sitting between them. Germline V gene lookup returns CDR1 MNHEY and CDR2 SMNVEV (reference sequence). This CDR3 has 16 amino acids. This CDR3 reads CASSFTQAGRNTEAFF. CDR3 coding DNA: TGTGCCAGCAGTTTTACCCAGGCAGGGCGGAACACTGAAGCTTTCTTT.

As to this clone: A junction end diverges from the germline sequence, so it may reflect a read error. V gene TRBV23-1 combines with J gene TRBJ2-7, with 7 bases identical to TRBD2. TRBV23-1 is treated as an ORF (open reading frame) with a function not yet certain. This CDR3 spans 14 amino acids. CDR3 protein: CASSLGGSSYEQYF. CDR3 nucleotides: TGTGCCAGCAGCTTGGGCGGGAGTTCCTACGAGCAGTACTTC.